This T cell receptor beta chain derives from a study of T cell changes during pregnancy in multiple sclerosis. The method was immunoSEQ multiplex PCR; TCRdb's version includes in-frame clones alone and lacks a portion of them. The profile shows some 47,000 clones, 85% to 90% of them singletons. The CDR3 has 12 residues. V lost 8 bases and J lost 7, with 11 bases in between. Germline V gene sequence: CDR1 SNHLY, CDR2 FYNNEI. This sequence was found in a female donor with multiple sclerosis, enrolled in a pregnancy study. The specimen comprised CD8+ T cells from peripheral blood mononuclear cells, sampled in the second trimester of pregnancy. V usage is TRBV2 and J usage is TRBJ2-2; D possibly corresponds to TRBD2 (6 bases). In DNA, the CDR3 is TGTGCCAGCGGGTCGGGGGTCGGGGAGCTGTTTTTT. Encoded protein: CASGSGVGELFF.